The 9 T cell receptor beta chains below were found in one sample sequenced in a study of blood T cell repertoires in COVID-19. Profiled with immunoSEQ multiplex PCR; TCRdb holds only in-frame clones, not every one. The sample holds around 70,000 clones; around nine tenths are singletons and the top ten take roughly 1.5%. Sequencing input: peripheral blood. The receptors shown here come from a middle-aged man with acute or convalescent COVID-19.

The chain joins TRBV29-1 to TRBJ1-2, with 11 bases identical to TRBD1. CDR3 length: 14 residues. Per germline, CDR1 SQVTM and CDR2 ANQGSEA. The ends lost 6 bases at V and 3 bases at J; junction bases unmatched: 6. The CDR3 protein is CSVARDRGYYGYTF. The CDR3 coding sequence is TGCAGCGTAGCCCGGGACAGGGGGTACTATGGCTACACCTTC.

The rearrangement links TRBV28 to TRBJ1-3; 7 bases line up with TRBD1. This CDR3 comprises 14 residues. V gave up 6 bases and J gave up 1 base; unmatched junction bases: 3. CDR1 is MDHEN, CDR2 SYDVKM, per germline. The CDR3 sequence: CASRGQLSGNTIYF. The CDR3 DNA reads TGTGCCAGCAGGGGACAGCTTTCTGGAAACACCATATATTTT.

J is TRBJ2-7 and V is TRBV6-6, with TRBD1 as a possible D gene (6 bases). V was shortened by 5 bases and J by 2 bases, with 10 bases between the two germline ends. The CDR3 covers 13 residues. Germline V CDR1 and CDR2: MNHNY, SVGAGI (reference sequence). CDR3 in DNA: TGTGCCAGCAGTAACAGGGACCCCTACGAGCAGTACTTC. Protein sequence: CASSNRDPYEQYF.

The rearrangement uses TRBV19 and TRBJ2-5, with 10 bases matching TRBD1. V shed 5 bases, J shed 4 bases, and the junction held 7 bases outside the gene matches. CDR1 is LNHDA, CDR2 SQIVND, per germline (reference sequence). The CDR3 consists of 15 residues. The CDR3 DNA follows: TGTGCCAGTAGTTCCTCGGGACAGGGGAGAGAGACCCAGTACTTC. Amino acid sequence: CASSSSGQGRETQYF.

The chain is built from TRBV28 and TRBJ2-3; the match to TRBD1 covers 8 bases. Germline V gene data show CDR1 as MDHEN and CDR2 as SYDVKM. Unmatched junction bases numbered 3, after V lost 6 bases and J lost 4 bases. CDR3 length equals 13 residues. For the CDR3, the DNA is TGTGCCAGCAGATCACAGGGGGCAGATACGCAGTATTTT. This encodes CASRSQGADTQYF.

This clone was counted only a few times. The J gene is TRBJ2-3, the V gene TRBV10-3, with TRBD2 matching 11 bases. This CDR3 has 17 residues. The ends lost 4 bases at V and 1 base at J; junction bases unmatched: 7. Germline loops: CDR1 ENHRY, CDR2 SYGVKD. The CDR3 DNA reads TGTGCCATCAGTGGGGGCCTAGCGGGGGGCCGCACAGATACGCAGTATTTT. Translated: CAISGGLAGGRTDTQYF.

The rearrangement joins TRBV4-2 to TRBJ1-5; 8 bases map to TRBD1. CDR1 and CDR2 (germline): LGHNA, YNFKEQ. Trimming removed 4 bases from V and 0 bases from J; junction bases left unmatched: 11. The CDR3 extends over 18 amino acids. The CDR3 region is CASSLRPQGADSNQPQHF. The CDR3 nucleotides read TGTGCCAGCAGCCTAAGGCCCCAGGGGGCGGATAGCAATCAGCCCCAGCATTTT.

The rearrangement uses TRBV5-1 and TRBJ1-3, with D perhaps TRBD1 (5 bases). Trimming took 7 bases from V and 8 from J, leaving 13 bases between them. Looked up from germline, CDR1 is SGHRS and CDR2 is YFSETQ. This CDR3 contains 12 residues. The CDR3 DNA reads as TGCGCCAGCGGGGGGGACGGCGACACCATATATTTT. Translation: CASGGDGDTIYF.

The rearrangement joins TRBV28 to TRBJ1-1; a possible D gene is TRBD1 (5 bases). The ends were cut back, 3 bases at V and 4 bases at J, with 12 bases in the middle. Germline V gene lookup returns CDR1 MDHEN and CDR2 SYDVKM. The CDR3 is made up of 14 amino acids. CDR3 amino acids: CASSFGQGGTEAFF. The CDR3 nucleotides are TGTGCCAGCAGTTTTGGTCAGGGAGGCACTGAAGCTTTCTTT.